This is a list of T cell receptor beta chains from one sample in a study of shared clonotypes between healthy human individuals. TCRdb's copy holds only in-frame clones and misses some; the assay was immunoSEQ multiplex PCR. The sample shows about 120,000 clones, over 65% of them seen only once. What was sequenced was memory CD8+ T cells sorted from blood. Source of these receptors: a woman aged 25 to 39 in good health. Each CDR3 is given with its conserved first and last residue. D genes are given only for firm matches. A row's size may be missing; if present it is once, few, many or a size class.

. TRBD2 TRBJ2-7 TRBV5-8 CASSLGLAGSYPSYEQYF TGTGCCAGCAGCTTAGGACTAGCGGGATCGTACCCATCCTACGAGCAGTACTTC
many TRBD1 TRBJ2-3 TRBV6-4 CATARTGGTDTQYF TGTGCCACCGCCCGGACAGGGGGCACAGATACGCAGTATTTT
. TRBD2 TRBJ2-3 TRBV30 CAWSVHVAGSTDTQYF TGTGCCTGGAGTGTACACGTAGCGGGAAGCACAGATACGCAGTATTTT
. . TRBJ1-1 TRBV6-1 CASSEGGGYATEAFF TGTGCCAGCAGTGAAGGTGGGGGCTATGCGACTGAAGCTTTCTTT
. . TRBJ2-1 TRBV4-1 CASSQVRRSSYNEQFF TGCGCCAGCAGCCAAGTTAGACGGAGCTCCTACAATGAGCAGTTCTTC
few TRBD1 TRBJ2-2 TRBV2 CASSSGTGSGELFF TGTGCCAGCAGTTCCGGGACAGGGTCCGGGGAGCTGTTTTTT
. . TRBJ1-1 TRBV7-8 CASSLGIRVPMNTEAFF TGTGCCAGCAGCTTAGGAATACGGGTTCCAATGAACACTGAAGCTTTCTTT
. . TRBJ1-4 TRBV7-9 CASSLVTTNEKLFF TGTGCCAGCAGCTTAGTGACAACTAATGAAAAACTGTTTTTT
. TRBD1 TRBJ2-7 TRBV28 CASSSPLQGKGGYEQYF TGTGCCAGCAGCTCACCACTACAGGGGAAAGGTGGGTACGAGCAGTACTTC
. . TRBJ1-5 TRBV6-1 CASSIYVYSNQPQHF TGTGCCAGCAGTATCTACGTATATAGCAATCAGCCCCAGCATTTT
. . TRBJ2-7 TRBV25-1 CASSEAAGFGERTYEQYF TGTGCCAGCAGTGAGGCCGCGGGTTTCGGGGAAAGAACCTACGAGCAGTACTTC
. . TRBJ2-6 TRBV25-1 CATLTSGPTGANVLTF TGTGCCACCCTCACATCCGGTCCTACTGGGGCCAACGTCCTGACTTTC
. . TRBJ1-2 TRBV10-3 CAISDPKRGPRNGYTF TGTGCCATCAGTGACCCCAAGAGAGGGCCCCGGAATGGCTACACCTTC
. . TRBJ2-3 TRBV2 CASSEPDTQYF TGTGCCAGCAGTGAACCGGATACGCAGTATTTT
. TRBD2 TRBJ2-2 TRBV28 CASSLTDAGGGTGELFF TGTGCCAGCAGTTTAACGGATGCGGGAGGTGGCACCGGGGAGCTGTTTTTT
. . TRBJ1-2 TRBV28 CASSLRRAVSYGYTF TGTGCCAGCAGTTTAAGGAGGGCGGTCTCCTATGGCTACACCTTC
. TRBD1 TRBJ1-5 TRBV6-6 CASSYETGGQPQHF TGTGCCAGCAGTTACGAGACAGGGGGTCAGCCCCAGCATTTT
. . TRBJ2-7 TRBV6-5 CASRKGPTYEQYF TGTGCCAGCAGGAAGGGGCCAACCTACGAGCAGTACTTC
few TRBD1 TRBJ2-7 TRBV28 CASSFPGQGTYEQYF TGTGCCAGCAGTTTCCCCGGACAGGGAACTTACGAGCAGTACTTC
many . TRBJ2-1 TRBV5-8 CASSLGMTANSYNEQFF TGTGCCAGCAGCTTGGGGATGACAGCAAACTCCTACAATGAGCAGTTCTTC
. . TRBJ1-2 TRBV7-9 CASSQPGAGQYGYTF TGTGCCAGCAGCCAGCCAGGAGCAGGGCAATATGGCTACACCTTC
. . TRBJ2-5 TRBV7-5 CVRSLGASSPETQYF TGTGTCAGAAGCTTAGGGGCTAGCTCTCCAGAGACCCAGTACTTC
. TRBD1 TRBJ2-2 TRBV27 CASSSRQGRAGELFF TGTGCCAGCAGCTCTAGACAGGGGCGGGCCGGGGAGCTGTTTTTT
. TRBD2 TRBJ2-7 TRBV5-6 CASSRPGLDVSDEQYF TGTGCCAGCAGCCGTCCGGGACTAGATGTAAGCGACGAGCAGTACTTC
many TRBD1 TRBJ1-1 TRBV6-1 CASSATGVTEAFF TGTGCCAGCAGTGCGACAGGGGTCACTGAAGCTTTCTTT
. . TRBJ2-1 TRBV6-1 CASSERSGGGNEQFF TGTGCCAGCAGTGAACGTAGCGGAGGGGGGAATGAGCAGTTCTTC
once . TRBJ2-1 TRBV14 CASSQSGTPNNEQFF TGTGCCAGCAGCCAATCCGGGACTCCCAACAATGAGCAGTTCTTC
few . TRBJ1-1 TRBV7-6 CASSLASLGTEAFF TGTGCCAGCAGCTTAGCAAGCTTAGGCACTGAAGCTTTCTTT
. . TRBJ2-1 TRBV28 CASTPWGRGSYNEQFF TGTGCCAGCACCCCTTGGGGGAGAGGCTCCTACAATGAGCAGTTCTTC
. . TRBJ2-1 TRBV11-2 CASSLELYHNEQFF TGTGCCAGCAGCTTAGAACTTTACCACAATGAGCAGTTCTTC
few . TRBJ1-3 TRBV30 CAWGHGVSGNTIYF TGTGCCTGGGGGCACGGGGTATCAGGAAACACCATATATTTT
. . TRBJ2-3 TRBV25-1 CASNEAGTDTQYF TGTGCCAGCAATGAGGCAGGCACAGATACGCAGTATTTT
. . TRBJ2-3 TRBV28 CASTGSGLSTDTQYF TGTGCCAGCACCGGTAGCGGACTTAGCACAGATACGCAGTATTTT
. . TRBJ2-7 TRBV27 CASSSPTGYEQYF TGTGCCAGCAGTTCCCCGACAGGCTACGAGCAGTACTTC
. . TRBJ2-7 TRBV28 CASSLRRQSYEQYF TGTGCCAGCAGTTTAAGGCGACAGTCCTACGAGCAGTACTTC
. . TRBJ1-1 TRBV5-1 CASSGGPGVNTEAFF TGCGCCAGCAGCGGGGGACCGGGGGTGAACACTGAAGCTTTCTTT
. . TRBJ2-1 TRBV28 CASSLGNTYNEQFF TGTGCCAGCAGTTTGGGGAACACCTACAATGAGCAGTTCTTC
. . TRBJ2-7 TRBV1 CTSSQPGPDSYEQYF TGCACCAGCAGCCAGCCGGGCCCCGACTCCTACGAGCAGTACTTC
. TRBD2 TRBJ2-3 TRBV7-6 CASSPWTSGSTDTQYF TGTGCCAGCAGCCCGTGGACTAGCGGAAGCACAGATACGCAGTATTTT
. TRBD1 TRBJ2-7 TRBV7-6 CASSLVVGQGIGEQYF TGTGCCAGCAGCTTAGTGGTGGGACAGGGGATCGGCGAGCAGTACTTC
. . TRBJ2-2 TRBV6-8 CASSYSKSGDGGELFF TGTGCCAGCAGTTACTCGAAATCAGGGGATGGCGGGGAGCTGTTTTTT
once . TRBJ1-5 TRBV6-1 CATQSGTVTQHF TGTGCCACTCAGTCCGGTACCGTGACCCAGCATTTT
few . TRBJ2-7 TRBV9 CASSYRGTPYEQYF TGTGCCAGCAGCTACCGGGGGACCCCTTACGAGCAGTACTTC